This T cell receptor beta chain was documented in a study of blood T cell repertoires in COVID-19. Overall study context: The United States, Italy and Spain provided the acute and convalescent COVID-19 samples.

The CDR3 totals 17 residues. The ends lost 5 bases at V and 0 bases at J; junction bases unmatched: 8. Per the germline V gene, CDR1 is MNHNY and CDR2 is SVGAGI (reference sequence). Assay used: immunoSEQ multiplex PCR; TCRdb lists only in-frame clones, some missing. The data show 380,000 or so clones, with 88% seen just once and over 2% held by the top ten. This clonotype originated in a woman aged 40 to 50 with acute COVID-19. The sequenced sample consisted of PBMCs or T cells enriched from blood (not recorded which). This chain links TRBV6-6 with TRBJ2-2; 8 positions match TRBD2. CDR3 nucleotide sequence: TGTGCCAGCAGTCGGCGGGGGGTAGCAACGAACACCGGGGAGCTGTTTTTT. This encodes CASSRRGVATNTGELFF.